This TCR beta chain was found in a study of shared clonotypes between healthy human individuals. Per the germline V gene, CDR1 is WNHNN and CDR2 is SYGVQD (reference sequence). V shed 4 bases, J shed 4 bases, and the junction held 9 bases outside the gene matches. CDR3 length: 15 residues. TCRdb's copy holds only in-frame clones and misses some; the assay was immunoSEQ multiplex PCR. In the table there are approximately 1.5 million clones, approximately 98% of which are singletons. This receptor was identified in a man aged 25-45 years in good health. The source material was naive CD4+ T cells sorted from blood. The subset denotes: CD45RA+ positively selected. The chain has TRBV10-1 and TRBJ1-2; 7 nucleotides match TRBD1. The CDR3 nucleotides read TGCGCCAGCAGTGGGTCTTTCAGACAGGGCTATGGCTACACCTTC. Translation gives CASSGSFRQGYGYTF.